This TCR beta chain was documented in a study of Ad26.COV2.S vaccination and SARS-CoV-2 variants (dated by TCRdb to 2020 to 2022). Concerning the study at large: Vaccine-arm donors were drawn from COV1001, a multicentre, randomized, double-blind, placebo-controlled phase I-IIa trial of Ad26.COV2.S in healthy adults. Ad26.COV2.S was administered intramuscularly at 5 x 10^10 or 1 x 10^11 viral particles, either as a single shot or as two shots given 56 days apart. The specificity and breadth of SARS-CoV-2-reactive T cell receptors after Ad26.COV2.S vaccination were assessed by TCRbeta repertoire sequencing. A total of some 30 samples were included in the TCR-sequenced set, comprising 19 Ad26.COV2.S vaccine recipients, 5 placebo recipients and 8 SARS-CoV-2 convalescent individuals. Participants in the trial were split at random into five groups of five each, receiving low-dose or high-dose Ad26.COV2.S once or twice, or else placebo on both occasions. Investigators did not know the trial group allocation while performing experiments and assessing outcomes. Paper-wide results and their limitations: Comparing responses between vaccine doses or regimens was not something the study was powered to do. The authors noted that total T cell responses may have been underestimated by the TCR breadth and depth analyses. After vaccination, spike-specific CD8+ and CD4+ T cell responses were reported to show substantial breadth. Comparable non-spike TCR breadth was observed between vaccine and placebo recipients, consistent with only spike being contained in the vaccine. Spike-specific TCR breadth was higher in Ad26.COV2.S recipients than in placebo recipients (P = 0.0014).

The immunoSEQ Assay was used to sequence TCRbeta CDR3 regions. After extraction, genomic DNA underwent amplification by bias-controlled multiplex PCR, followed by high-throughput sequencing. As for the authors' bioinformatics: To quantify the absolute abundance of every unique TCRbeta CDR3 region, sequences were collapsed and filtered. T cell fraction was estimated by normalizing TCRbeta template counts to usable DNA, with usable DNA measured through amplification of reference genes found in all nucleated cells. Repertoire TCRs were annotated as SARS-CoV-2-specific when V gene, CDR3 amino acid sequence and J gene were exactly matched to a known reactive TCR set. The reference SARS-CoV-2 TCR set came from MIRA and was filtered for enrichment in COVID-19-positive ImmuneCODE repertoires, removing public or cross-reactive TCRs. Drawing on the MIRA antigens, annotated TCRs were analysed further at the level of specific ORF or position within ORF. Breadth was defined as annotated unique rearrangements over total unique productive rearrangements; depth was the summed frequency of those rearrangements. Two-sided Wilcoxon rank-sum tests were applied when comparing TCR breadth between groups. Entries here come from immuneACCESS through TCRdb and include only in-frame sequences with V and J called. Some clones fail to appear in such tables; in the studies checked, an unresolved V gene covers under half of the shortfall, and the cause of the remainder is unknown. For V, J and clone size, that table is used; D and trimming come from the DNA. This sample holds 410,000 or so clones; around 90% were observed only once. The top ten clones comprise 10% to 15% of the sample.

Interpreted using the paper, the treatment or condition label stands for: some 20 received Ad26.COV2.S at low or high dose, single or two shots; roughly five received placebo; per-sample allocation not given. For vaccine and placebo recipients, the sequenced repertoires came from samples collected on day 63 after the first injection. Cohort 1b enrolled some 25 adults aged 18-55 years at a single site in Boston, USA, between 29 July and 7 August 2020. Ad26.COV2.S was a replication-incompetent adenovirus type 26 vector that expressed a prefusion-stabilized SARS-CoV-2 spike protein derived from the original Wuhan strain. Of note for this clone: The clone's antigen remains unknown. Within one base of it there is no much larger clone, and no base qualities were kept.

Per the germline V gene, SGHRS is the CDR1 and YFSETQ is the CDR2. Taken from cysteine to phenylalanine, the CDR3 has 17 residues. Only the CDR3 part of the read is kept: 51 bases, read in frame from the first base. Trimming leaves V shorter by 5 bases and J shorter by 5 bases, with the junction holding 13 bases beyond the gene matches. Recombination joined TRBV5-1 with TRBJ1-6; 7 central nucleotides agree with TRBD1. The sequence was collected from a person aged 18-60 years who received the Ad26.COV2.S COVID-19 vaccine or a placebo. The sequencing used peripheral blood, collected in a trial of Ad26.COV2.S vaccine versus placebo. The DNA sequence is as follows: TGCGCCAGCAGTAACCGACAGGGCAACGTCAATAATTCACCCCTCCACTTT. This codes for CASSNRQGNVNNSPLHF.